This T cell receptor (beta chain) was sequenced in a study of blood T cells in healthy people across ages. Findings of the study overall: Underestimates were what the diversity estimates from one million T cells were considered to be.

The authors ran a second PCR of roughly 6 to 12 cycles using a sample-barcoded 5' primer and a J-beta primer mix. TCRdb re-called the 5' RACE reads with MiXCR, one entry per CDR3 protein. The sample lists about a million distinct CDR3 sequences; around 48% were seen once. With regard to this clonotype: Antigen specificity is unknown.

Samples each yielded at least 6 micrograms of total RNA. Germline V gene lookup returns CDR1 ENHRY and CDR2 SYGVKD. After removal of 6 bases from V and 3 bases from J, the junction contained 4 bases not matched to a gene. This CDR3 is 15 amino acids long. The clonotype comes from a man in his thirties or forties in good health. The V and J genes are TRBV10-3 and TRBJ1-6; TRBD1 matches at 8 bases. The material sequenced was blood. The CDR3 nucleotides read TGTGCCATCAGCACCGGACAGGGCTATAATTCACCCCTCCACTTT. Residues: CAISTGQGYNSPLHF.